These 14 T cell receptor beta chains originate from one sample sequenced in a study of cytomegalovirus exposure and HLA in healthy donors. The PCR was carried out with 60 Vbeta primers and 13 Jbeta primers. Assay: immunoSEQ multiplex PCR; the TCRdb copy retains only in-frame clones and omits some. The table records around 190,000 clones, approximately 82% of them present only once. Sequencing was done on a sample of PBMCs. The receptors stem from a man aged 40-49 years in good health and CMV-seropositive.

V and J are TRBV11-2 and TRBJ1-2; 9 positions agree with TRBD1. V dropped 0 bases and J dropped 6; count of bases not matched to a gene: 5. CDR1 and CDR2 (germline): SGHAT, FQNNGV. This CDR3 comprises 15 residues. CDR3 protein: CASSLDRTGADGYTF. In nucleotides, the CDR3 is TGTGCCAGCAGCTTAGATCGGACAGGGGCCGATGGCTACACCTTC.

The genes are TRBV6-1 and TRBJ1-2; 7 positions agree with TRBD1. CDR1 is MNHNS and CDR2 is SASEGT in the germline V gene. V lost 6 bases to trimming and J lost 3 bases; unmatched junction nucleotides: 10. The CDR3 is 15 amino acids. In DNA, the CDR3 is TGTGCCAGCAGAACGACAGGGCGGTCAGACTATGGCTACACCTTC. It codes for CASRTTGRSDYGYTF.

Points on this clone: This sample includes further DNA sequences coding for the same CDR3. The V gene is TRBV28, the J gene TRBJ1-5; D is possibly TRBD1 (5 bases). V lost 2 bases, J lost 1 base, and 6 bases lay in between. There are 14 residues in the CDR3. Germline CDR1 reads MDHEN; CDR2 reads SYDVKM. The CDR3 nucleotides read TGTGCCAGCAGTTTAGGGGGGAGCAATCAGCCCCAGCATTTT. It encodes CASSLGGSNQPQHF.

The genes are TRBV6-5 and TRBJ1-2, with a possible D match to TRBD1 (5 bases). Trimming removed 8 bases from V and 0 bases from J, with 10 bases in between. The CDR3 is 13 residues long. Germline-derived CDR1 and CDR2 are MNHEY and SVGAGI. The CDR3 is CASGALANYGYTF. The CDR3 DNA sequence: TGTGCCAGCGGGGCGTTGGCTAACTATGGCTACACCTTC.

The genes are TRBV13 and TRBJ2-2, with D hard to call. CDR3 size: 11 residues. Trimming took 5 bases from V and 5 from J, leaving 3 bases between them. CDR1 and CDR2 (germline): PRHDT, FYEKMQ (reference sequence). CDR3 sequence reads: CASSPTGELFF. CDR3 DNA sequence: TGTGCCAGCAGCCCAACCGGGGAGCTGTTTTTT.

There are a few counts of this clone. V is TRBV5-1 and J is TRBJ2-1, with 11 nucleotides matching TRBD2. This CDR3 is 15 amino acids long. CDR1 is SGHRS and CDR2 is YFSETQ in the germline V gene. Germline trimming cut 0 bases from V and 7 bases from J; bases unmatched to any gene: 3. The CDR3 protein is CASSLATSGINEQFF. Here the CDR3 DNA reads TGCGCCAGCAGCTTGGCGACTAGCGGGATTAATGAGCAGTTCTTC. Full variable domain (missing parts from reference TRBV5-1 and TRBJ2-1): KAGVTQTPRYLIKTRGQQVTLSCSPISGHRSVSWYQQTPGQGLQFLFEYFSETQRNKGNFPGRFSGRQFSNSRSEMNVSTLELGDSALYLCASSLATSGINEQFFGPGTRLTVL.

The rearrangement uses TRBV11-2 and TRBJ2-6; D is possibly TRBD2 (5 bases). The length of the CDR3 is 16 residues. The germline V gene has CDR1 SGHAT and CDR2 FQNNGV. Deletions cut 2 bases from V and 0 bases from J, with 8 bases between. The DNA of the CDR3 is TGTGCCAGCAGCTTAAGGCGGGCCTCTGGGGCCAACGTCCTGACTTTC. It codes for CASSLRRASGANVLTF.

V gene TRBV15 combines with J gene TRBJ1-3; no clear D. Per the germline V gene, CDR1 is LNHNV and CDR2 is YYDKDF (reference sequence). V was shortened by 1 base and J by 1 base, with 5 bases between the two germline ends. This CDR3 contains 14 residues. Written as DNA, the CDR3 is TGTGCCACCAGCAGAGGAGGGTCTGGAAACACCATATATTTT. Translated: CATSRGGSGNTIYF.

This rearrangement joins TRBV10-2 to TRBJ2-7, with 7 nucleotides matching TRBD2. The CDR3 loop spans 14 amino acids. With V trimmed by 3 bases and J by 2 bases, 4 bases remained unmatched. Germline V lookup: CDR1 WSHSY, CDR2 SAAADI. The CDR3 region is CASSDSGLAYEQYF. CDR3 in DNA: TGCGCCAGCAGTGACTCTGGACTAGCCTACGAGCAGTACTTC.

The chain uses TRBV7-9 and TRBJ1-1; 7 nucleotides match TRBD1. V shed 8 bases, J shed 5 bases, and the junction held 8 bases outside the gene matches. The CDR3 consists of 13 residues. Per germline, CDR1 SEHNR and CDR2 FQNEAQ (reference sequence). CDR3 nucleotides: TGTGCCAGCGGGCAGACAGGGCGGACTGAAGCTTTCTTT. Its translation is CASGQTGRTEAFF.

The chain links TRBV27 to TRBJ1-1, with D maybe TRBD1 (5 bases). The CDR3 totals 13 residues. Germline CDR1 reads MNHEY; CDR2 reads SMNVEV (reference sequence). Trimming took off 2 bases at V and 11 bases at J, with 15 bases between the two ends. In DNA form, the CDR3 reads TGTGCCAGCAGTTTACGGGGGGACTTTGTCGCTTTCTTT. Protein: CASSLRGDFVAFF.

The chain joins TRBV19 to TRBJ2-1, with D perhaps matching TRBD2 (5 bases). V lost 9 bases to trimming and J lost 5 bases, with 20 bases between them. CDR3 length: 15 residues. CDR1 and CDR2 from the germline V gene are LNHDA and SQIVND (reference sequence). The CDR3 DNA follows: TGTGCCAGCAGCCCCCGAGACGGACTTCACAATGAGCAGTTCTTC. Its translation is CASSPRDGLHNEQFF.

The chain has TRBV9 and TRBJ2-2; TRBD2 aligns across 15 bases. The length of the CDR3 is 17 residues. The trim removed 4 bases at V and 4 bases at J, leaving 5 bases unmatched. From germline, CDR1 is SGDLS and CDR2 YYNGEE. The CDR3 sequence is CASSPRTSGRGTGELFF. The DNA for the CDR3 is TGTGCCAGCAGCCCCCGGACTAGCGGGAGGGGCACCGGGGAGCTGTTTTTT.

This chain joins TRBV30 and TRBJ2-1, with D perhaps TRBD1 (5 bases). The CDR3 is made up of 13 amino acids. Trimming removed 5 bases from V and 3 bases from J, with 11 bases in between. CDR1 GTSNPN and CDR2 SVGIG come from the germline V gene (reference sequence). This CDR3 reads CAWGLTDYNEQFF. The CDR3 DNA follows: TGTGCCTGGGGCTTGACAGACTACAATGAGCAGTTCTTC.